The TCR beta chain under discussion was sequenced for a study of cytomegalovirus exposure and HLA in healthy donors. Study context: A later analysis reported the 130 or so validation repertoires used the same platform as the 550 to 700 first-cohort repertoires.

V was clipped by 0 bases and J by 2 bases; unmatched bases: 10. The CDR3 has 18 residues. CDR1 SGHRS and CDR2 YFSETQ come from the germline V gene. Notes on the study in general: Cytomegalovirus association was listed for 164 TCR beta chains. Whilst most TCR sequences proved rare, a subset of public TCRs occurred across many donors.

With respect to this clone: No antigen is known for it.

TCRdb's table, derived via immunoSEQ multiplex PCR, lists solely in-frame clones and lacks some. The data contain about 120,000 clones, around 89% of them seen just once; the ten biggest clones take up roughly 6%. It was the roughly 130-subject validation cohort, separate from the approximately 700-subject first cohort, to which the donors belonged. This clonotype was obtained from a woman younger than 35 in good health and CMV-seropositive. What was sequenced was PBMCs. This chain links TRBV5-1 with TRBJ2-3; 9 bases fit TRBD2. The chain's CDR3 is CASSLDLLAGATTDTQYF. CDR3 nucleotide sequence: TGCGCCAGCAGCTTGGACCTTTTAGCGGGAGCAACCACAGATACGCAGTATTTT.